This is a list of T cell receptor beta chains from one sample in a study of blood T cell repertoires in COVID-19. Generated by immunoSEQ multiplex PCR, the TCRdb table keeps only in-frame clones and is missing some. The table has just over 300,000 clones, approximately 90% seen once. The sequenced sample was PBMCs or T cells enriched from blood (not recorded which). The receptors were gathered from a young man who had recovered from COVID-19. The CDR3 runs from the conserved cysteine through the conserved F or W.

V gene	J gene	CDR3 protein
TRBV6-1	TRBJ1-5	CASSEAGGWSNQPQHF
TRBV13	TRBJ1-2	CASSLEGGGIYGYTF
TRBV11-2	TRBJ2-3	CASSLDRGDTQYF
TRBV5-6	TRBJ1-4	CASSLLSTNEKLFF
TRBV24-1	TRBJ2-5	CATSDLTGRGTVPKETQYF
TRBV28	TRBJ1-6	CASSFGGDNSPLHF
TRBV2	TRBJ2-3	CASLSDRAGTDTQYF
TRBV6-6	TRBJ1-6	CASSYSGQGNSPLHF
TRBV25-1	TRBJ1-5	CASSEFSGQPQHF
TRBV7-9	TRBJ2-6	CASSNGTTLSGANVLTF
TRBV29-1	TRBJ2-1	CSVELSGQGYMPQFF
TRBV7-9	TRBJ2-2	CASSFIPGLAGGNTGELFF
TRBV6-2/TRBV6-3	TRBJ2-4	CASSYEGVAKNIQYF
TRBV28	TRBJ2-3	CAGGSSTDTQYF
TRBV5-5	TRBJ2-7	CASSFHREQYF
TRBV11-2	TRBJ2-7	CASSLDTGYANEQYF
TRBV3-1/TRBV3-2	TRBJ2-1	CASSPTSGSGNEQFF
TRBV30	TRBJ1-3	CAWILSGGNTIYF
TRBV11-2	TRBJ1-1	CASSLVGGNTEAFF
TRBV4-1	TRBJ1-5	CASSQGQGEGAQHF
TRBV19	TRBJ2-7	CASSIWTSGTYEQYF
TRBV28	TRBJ1-1	CASIVSPRAGTEAFF
TRBV27	TRBJ1-1	CASSFRPGAMNTEAFF
TRBV9	TRBJ2-1	CASSVVTSGSNEQFF
TRBV7-6	TRBJ2-2	CASSLPAPGYTGELFF
TRBV5-4	TRBJ2-2	CASSFAVNTGELFF
TRBV7-8	TRBJ2-6	CALGQGNNVLTF
TRBV9	TRBJ2-2	CASSGQGFGELFF
TRBV11-3	TRBJ1-3	CASSLGRAGNTIYF
TRBV7-9	TRBJ2-7	CASSQGTDYEQYF
TRBV11-2	TRBJ2-2	CASSSWDRGTGELFF
TRBV7-9	TRBJ1-1	CAILQGAITEAFF
TRBV5-4	TRBJ1-1	CASDILREGGTEAFF
TRBV19	TRBJ1-4	CASSPLSWGGTTNEKLFF
TRBV7-9	TRBJ2-7	CASSPAPGTGLPPYEQYF
TRBV18	TRBJ2-3	CASSLRSSTDTQYF
TRBV20-1	TRBJ2-7	CSASGLAGASGYEQYF
TRBV5-1	TRBJ2-7	CASSESSGKLSYEQYF
TRBV3-1/TRBV3-2	TRBJ1-2	CASSQIGGYGYTF
TRBV7-9	TRBJ1-2	CASSPGRGGSGYTF
TRBV2	TRBJ1-3	CASSTGEGNTIYF
TRBV28	TRBJ1-3	CASSSPSGTGNTIYF
TRBV9	TRBJ2-1	CASSVVKAGGIGNEQFF
TRBV3-1/TRBV3-2	TRBJ2-5	CASSWGLQETQYF
TRBV5-6	TRBJ1-2	CASSLLRGWTKNIYGYTF
TRBV7-2	TRBJ2-1	CASAGGPLASYNEQFF
TRBV29-1	TRBJ1-2	CSSLGQGYYGYTF
TRBV19	TRBJ1-6	CASSILRASPLHF
TRBV28	TRBJ2-3	CASSLRTGAVSTDTQYF
TRBV5-1	TRBJ2-3	CASSRWTSGGAFDTQYF
TRBV27	TRBJ2-1	CASSRRDLRNEQFF
TRBV7-9	TRBJ2-7	CASSLSTRPYEQYF
TRBV5-1	TRBJ2-3	CASRSGAFSADTQYF
TRBV28	TRBJ2-5	CAGLGQGEETQYF
TRBV6-1	TRBJ2-3	CASSEIGSGRGTQYF